A single T cell receptor (beta chain) is shown here with its context. Study processing details: Quantification of nucleated cells was approximated via reference gene primer amplification. Libraries were prepared by immunoSEQ multiplex PCR; TCRdb keeps only in-frame clonotypes and omits some of them. V and J calls and clone size come straight from that table; D and trimming were deduced from the DNA. The data show 90,000 to 100,000 clones, roughly 82% seen once. The sample originates from a study of blood T cell repertoires in COVID-19. Overall study: Sites across the United States, Italy and Spain contributed samples from acute and convalescent COVID-19. PBMCs, B-cell-depleted T cells, or T cells provided the cDNA or gDNA that made up the material.

Trimming cost V 1 base and J 11 bases, with 14 bases left between them. CDR3 length: 13 residues. CDR1 is SEHNR and CDR2 is FQNEAQ in the germline V gene (reference sequence). The rearrangement joins TRBV7-9 to TRBJ1-1; D gene uncertain. Material: peripheral blood. This receptor was identified in a man between 70 and 80 years old with active or convalescent COVID-19. CDR3 nucleotide sequence: TGTGCCAGCAGCTTAGGGTCCTCCTCCGAGGCTTTCTTT. This codes for CASSLGSSSEAFF.